This T cell receptor (beta chain) was observed in a study of cytomegalovirus exposure and HLA in healthy donors. Overall study findings and caveats: The study put 150 to 200 TCR beta chains on its list as cytomegalovirus-associated. An apparent linkage of common viral pathogens to several of the most significant clusters emerged in a later analysis.

Primers for the PCR totalled 60 Vbeta and 13 Jbeta. Only in-frame clones appear in the TCRdb table, and some are missing; sequencing was by immunoSEQ multiplex PCR. The sample lists 100,000 to 150,000 clones, 82% occurring once. As regards this clone: Its specificity is unknown.

The material sequenced was PBMCs. The clonotype was recovered from a woman aged 18-29 years in good health and CMV-seronegative.

CDR3: CASRQGAFREQYF. The CDR3 DNA reads TGTGCCAGCAGGCAGGGGGCTTTTCGGGAGCAGTACTTC. The J gene is TRBJ2-7, the V gene TRBV2, with 8 bases aligning to TRBD1. The CDR3 has 13 residues. The V segment lost 6 bases and the J segment 7 bases; nucleotides outside the gene matches: 8. CDR1 SNHLY and CDR2 FYNNEI come from the germline V gene.